The clone carrying this T cell receptor beta chain was recorded only once. This sample was taken from a study of blood T cell repertoires in COVID-19. About the study: The United States, Italy and Spain provided the acute and convalescent COVID-19 samples. T cells, B-cell-depleted T cells, or PBMCs provided the cDNA or gDNA that served as material.

Authors' analysis steps: For nucleated cells, counts were estimated from reference gene primer amplification. Sequenced by immunoSEQ multiplex PCR; TCRdb stores in-frame clones only, minus some. V, J and clone size derive from that table, while D and trimming were established from the DNA sequence. This sample has more than 85,000 clones, with about 85% found just once. This CDR3 has 14 residues. Germline trimming cut 9 bases from V and 3 bases from J; bases unmatched to any gene: 8. Germline CDR1 reads LGHNT; CDR2 reads FRNRAP. Sequenced input: peripheral blood. This receptor was identified in a man aged 45-65 years with active COVID-19. This sequence joins TRBV12-5 and TRBJ1-5, with 7 bases fitting TRBD1. CDR3 in amino acids: CASRGRVDNQPQHF. Written as DNA, the CDR3 is TGTGCTAGCAGGGGGAGAGTAGACAATCAGCCCCAGCATTTT.